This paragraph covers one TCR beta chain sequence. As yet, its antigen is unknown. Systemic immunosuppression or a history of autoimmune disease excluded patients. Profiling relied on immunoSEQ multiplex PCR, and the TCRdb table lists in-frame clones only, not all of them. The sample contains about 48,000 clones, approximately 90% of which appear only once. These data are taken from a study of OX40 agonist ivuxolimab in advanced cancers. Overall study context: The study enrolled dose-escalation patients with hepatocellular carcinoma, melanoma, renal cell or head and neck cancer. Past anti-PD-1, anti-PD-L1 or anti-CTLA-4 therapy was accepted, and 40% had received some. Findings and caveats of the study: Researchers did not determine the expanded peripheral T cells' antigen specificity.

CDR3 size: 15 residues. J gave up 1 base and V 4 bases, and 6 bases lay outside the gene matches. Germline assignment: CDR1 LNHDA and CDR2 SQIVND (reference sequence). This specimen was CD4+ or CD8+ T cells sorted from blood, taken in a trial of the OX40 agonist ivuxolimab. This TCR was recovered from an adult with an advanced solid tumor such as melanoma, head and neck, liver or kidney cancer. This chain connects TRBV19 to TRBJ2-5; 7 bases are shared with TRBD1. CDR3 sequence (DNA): TGTGCCAGTAGTACGACCGGGACAGCCCAAGAGACCCAGTACTTC. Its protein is CASSTTGTAQETQYF.